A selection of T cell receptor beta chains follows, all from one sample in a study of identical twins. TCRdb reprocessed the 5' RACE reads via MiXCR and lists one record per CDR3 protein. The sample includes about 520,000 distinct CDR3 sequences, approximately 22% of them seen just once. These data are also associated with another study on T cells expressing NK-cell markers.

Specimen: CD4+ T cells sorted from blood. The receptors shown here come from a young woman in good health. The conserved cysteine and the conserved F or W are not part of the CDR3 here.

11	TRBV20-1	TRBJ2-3	SALRVATDTQY
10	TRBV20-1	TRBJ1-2	SPAVGASGYT
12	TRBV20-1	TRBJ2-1	SAEKGLYSNEQF
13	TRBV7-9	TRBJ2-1	ASSGWGGRGNEQF
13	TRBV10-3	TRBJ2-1	AISVGSGGHNEQF
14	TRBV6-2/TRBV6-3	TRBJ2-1	ASSYRGGSPYNEQF
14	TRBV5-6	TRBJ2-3	ASSLDGLIITDTQY
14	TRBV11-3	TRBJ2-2	ASSKRVSHSTGELF
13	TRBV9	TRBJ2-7	ASSVVASGGGEQY
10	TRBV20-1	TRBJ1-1	SARVLNTEAF
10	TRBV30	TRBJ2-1	AWKPGQEMQF
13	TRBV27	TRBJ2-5	ASRIRTGFSGTQY
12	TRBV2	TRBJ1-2	ASTPQQGVYGYT
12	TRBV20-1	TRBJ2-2	SARASTKDRELF
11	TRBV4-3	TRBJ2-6	ASSPDLDNVLT
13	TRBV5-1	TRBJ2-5	ASSLGSSYQETQY
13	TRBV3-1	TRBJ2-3	ASSQVDLDTDTQY
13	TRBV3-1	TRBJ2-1	ASGPGTSAYNEQF
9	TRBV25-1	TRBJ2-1	ASSGYSEQF
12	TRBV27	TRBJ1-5	ASRKQGSGQPQH